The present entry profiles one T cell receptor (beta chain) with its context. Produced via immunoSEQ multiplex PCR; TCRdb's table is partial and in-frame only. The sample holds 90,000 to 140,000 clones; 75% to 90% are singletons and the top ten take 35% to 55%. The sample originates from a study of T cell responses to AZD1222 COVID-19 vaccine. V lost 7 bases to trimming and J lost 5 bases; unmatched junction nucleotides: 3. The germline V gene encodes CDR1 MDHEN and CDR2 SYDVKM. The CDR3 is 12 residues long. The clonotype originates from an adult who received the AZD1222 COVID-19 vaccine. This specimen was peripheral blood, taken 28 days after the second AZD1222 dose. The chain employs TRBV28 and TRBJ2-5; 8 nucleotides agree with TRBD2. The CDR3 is CASNTGGETQYF. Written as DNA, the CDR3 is TGTGCCAGCAACACGGGAGGGGAGACCCAGTACTTC.